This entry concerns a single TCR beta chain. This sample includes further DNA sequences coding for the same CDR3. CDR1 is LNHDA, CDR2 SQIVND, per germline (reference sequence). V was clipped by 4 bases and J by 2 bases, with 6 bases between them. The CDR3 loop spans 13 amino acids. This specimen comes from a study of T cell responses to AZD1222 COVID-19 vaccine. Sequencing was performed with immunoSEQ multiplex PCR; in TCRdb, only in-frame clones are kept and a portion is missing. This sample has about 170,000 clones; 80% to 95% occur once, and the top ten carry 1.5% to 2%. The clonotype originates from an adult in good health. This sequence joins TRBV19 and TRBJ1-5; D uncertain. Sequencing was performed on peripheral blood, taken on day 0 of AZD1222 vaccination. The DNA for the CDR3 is TGTGCCAGTAGTAGGCAGGGCAATCAGCCCCAGCATTTT. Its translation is CASSRQGNQPQHF.